This T cell receptor beta chain originates from a study of shared clonotypes between healthy human individuals (TCRdb year 2020). The study in broad terms: The cohort comprised a couple of women and three men aged 18 to 49 years. For each donor, three plates each were used for CD4 naive and CD4 memory, two plates were used for CD8 naive, and one plate was used for CD8 memory. To estimate repertoire size and how much clonotype sharing occurs between individuals, the study deeply sequenced the blood TCR repertoires of five healthy adults. To increase sequencing depth and limit assay-specific biases, different laboratories used diverse techniques to prepare libraries and sequence TCR repertoires. Between about 0.8 and 9 billion PBMCs per donor were obtained by leukapheresis.

The CDR3 sequence holds 13 residues, the cysteine and phenylalanine included. CDR3 DNA is the only sequence kept; it has 39 bases, read in frame from the first base. The V and J ends are trimmed by 6 bases and 2 bases, leaving 12 bases between them. The germline V gene encodes CDR1 SGHDT and CDR2 YYEEEE. Using the deep immunoSEQ assay, multiplex PCR amplified TCR CDR3 regions from genomic DNA. Extracted genomic DNA from each cell subset was distributed evenly across all wells of several immunoSEQ 96-well plates, and each plate was treated as a replicate. For sorted subsets, each replicate PCR was loaded with around 200 ng genomic DNA, equivalent to 30,000 or so T cell genomes. The purified libraries were quantified using a Qubit 3.0 fluorometer, sized with a Bioanalyzer 2100, and then quantified again using the KAPA Library Quantification kit. Every immunoSEQ 96-well plate was sequenced on a dedicated single-read 150-cycle Illumina NextSeq 550 flow cell. Under the source paper's analysis protocol: The immunoSEQ output contained only junctional sequences without quality scores, so filtering could not match that applied to full-length reads. Sequences were annotated with PyIR, a Python wrapper for IgBLAST v1.9, using IMGT germline references to assign V/J genes and CDR3. Reads with weak V/J assignments (E-value above 1e-6), missing CDR3, stop codons, out-of-frame junctions, or ambiguous translated residues were removed. A V3J clonotype was defined by an identical inferred V gene, J gene, and CDR3 amino acid sequence. Percentage overlap between repertoires was computed as shared unique clonotypes divided by the size of the smaller repertoire. Repertoire richness was assessed with RTK rarefaction, the Chao1 estimator, and Recon v2.1 estimates of unobserved clonotypes. For all TCRbeta clonotypes obtained by the gDNA method from four donors, generation probabilities were computed with OLGA. Held by TCRdb, this immuneACCESS table contains in-frame sequences only and omits some clones. Under half of the omission traces to an unresolved V gene where checked; the cause of the rest is unknown. V and J calls and clone size are as listed in that table; D and trimming were resolved from the DNA. The sample table contains roughly 2.1 million clones; only one count was recorded for 93% of them. The ten largest account for 1.7% of the sample.

The paper's findings and limits, for the study overall: Incomplete sequencing was indicated by rarefaction of sorted-subset datasets, despite the large sequencing depth. Pairwise subsampling indicated that sequencing depth was expected to affect the degree of clonotype sharing among donors. Larger estimated clonotype richness was generally found for naive subsets than for memory subsets. Compared with non-shared clonotypes, the clonotypes found in all four sorted-subset donors had higher generation probabilities. About 5% of naive CD4, 3.5% of naive CD8, about 2.5% of memory CD4, and 0.35% to 0.5% of memory CD8 clonotypes were shared across several donors. Only blood was sampled, and tissue TCR repertoires likely differ from those in blood. Because the study included a small number of donors, the genetic and exposure-history diversity represented was limited.

Of note for this clone: The target of this receptor is not known. Per-base qualities were not stored, and no clone one base away is much larger.

CD8 naive samples were CD45RO-negative cells positively selected for CCR7, giving a CD45RA+CCR7+ population that excluded TemRA cells. The donors were healthy, HIV-negative adults who had no recently reported acute infections or vaccinations. Only Caucasian adults living in Nashville, Tennessee, USA were represented among the donors. Blood was collected by leukapheresis, and PBMCs were isolated by Ficoll-Histopaque density gradient centrifugation and then cryopreserved in liquid nitrogen vapor phase. Purity and quantity of every magnetically sorted T cell population were checked by analytical flow cytometry. Genomic DNA was isolated from every sorted fraction and measured by UV absorbance on a Nanodrop 2000c.

The specimen sequenced was naive CD8+ T cells from PBMCs. The cell subset or site label here, explained by the study, means: CD45RA+CCR7+. The sequence is built from TRBV5-6 and TRBJ2-7; D gene: possibly TRBD2, on 6 matching bases. The source is a man aged 18 to 30 in good health. Some clones in this sample may be carry-over from other donors' samples. The CDR3 is CASTDPGAYEQYF. The DNA sequence reads TGTGCCAGCACTGACCCGGGAGCCTACGAGCAGTACTTC.